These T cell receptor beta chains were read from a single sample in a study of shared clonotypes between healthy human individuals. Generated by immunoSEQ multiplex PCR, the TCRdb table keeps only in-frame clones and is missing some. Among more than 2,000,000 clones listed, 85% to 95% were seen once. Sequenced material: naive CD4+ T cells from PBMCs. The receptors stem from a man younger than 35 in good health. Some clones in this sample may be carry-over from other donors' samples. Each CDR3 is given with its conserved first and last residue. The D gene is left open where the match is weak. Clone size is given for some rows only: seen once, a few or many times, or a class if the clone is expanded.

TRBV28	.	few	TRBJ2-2	TGTGCCAGCAACCCCCGCACCCCCGTCGACGGGCGGAACACCGGGGAGCTGTTTTTT	CASNPRTPVDGRNTGELFF
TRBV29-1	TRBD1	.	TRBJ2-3	TGCAGCGTCGCCCAGACAGGGGCGGGCACAGATACGCAGTATTTT	CSVAQTGAGTDTQYF
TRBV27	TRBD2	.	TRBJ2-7	TGTGCCAGCCGGGCTAGCGGAACACCATCCTTTGGCGAGCAGTACTTC	CASRASGTPSFGEQYF
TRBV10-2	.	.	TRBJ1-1	TGCGCCAGCAGTGTGTCAGGCCCCTCGGCTGGGGAAGCTTTCTTT	CASSVSGPSAGEAFF
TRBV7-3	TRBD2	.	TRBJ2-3	TGTGCCAGCAGCCCCGCGGGGGGGAGCACAGATACGCAGTATTTT	CASSPAGGSTDTQYF
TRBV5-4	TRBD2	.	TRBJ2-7	TGTGCCAGCAGCCAAGGACTAGCGGGGGGAGAGCAGTACTTC	CASSQGLAGGEQYF
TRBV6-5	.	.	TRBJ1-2	TGTGCCAGCAGGCCGGGGGGTAGGGGCTACACCTTC	CASRPGGRGYTF
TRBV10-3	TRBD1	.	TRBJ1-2	TGTGCCATCAGTGAGTCGACACAGAACCAGGGGGATGGCTACACCTTC	CAISESTQNQGDGYTF
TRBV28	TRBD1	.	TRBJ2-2	TGTGCCAGCAGCCCGGGACAGCAATCGAACACCGGGGAGCTGTTTTTT	CASSPGQQSNTGELFF
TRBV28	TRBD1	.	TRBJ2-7	TGTGCCAGCAGTCCTCCGGGACAGATCTACGAGCAGTACTTC	CASSPPGQIYEQYF
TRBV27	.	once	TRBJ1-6	TGTGCCAGCAGTTTATTTGGGGTTTATTCACCCCTCCACTTT	CASSLFGVYSPLHF
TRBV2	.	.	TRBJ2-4	TGTGCCAGCAAATATCAGAGAGCCAAAAACATTCAGTACTTC	CASKYQRAKNIQYF
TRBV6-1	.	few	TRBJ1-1	TGTGCCAGCAGTGAAACGGGGGAAGCTTTCTTT	CASSETGEAFF
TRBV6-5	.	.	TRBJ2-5	TGTGCCAGCACCGGTAGGGGGAAACGGAGGGAGACCCAGTACTTC	CASTGRGKRRETQYF
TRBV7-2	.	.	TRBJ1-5	TGTGCCAGCAGCCTAGGGCCCGGGACACAATATCAGCCCCAGCATTTT	CASSLGPGTQYQPQHF
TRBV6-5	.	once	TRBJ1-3	TGTGCCAGCAGTTCAGAGGGTGATCCCCCTGGAAACACCATATATTTT	CASSSEGDPPGNTIYF
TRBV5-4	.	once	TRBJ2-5	TGTGCCAGCAGCTTGGGGGCAGGTGGGGAGACCCAGTACTTC	CASSLGAGGETQYF
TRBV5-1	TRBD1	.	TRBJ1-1	TGCGCCAGCAGCGTTACAGGGGAGGAAGCTTTCTTT	CASSVTGEEAFF
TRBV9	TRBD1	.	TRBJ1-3	TGTGCCAGCAGCGTAAAGTGGGACAGTACCATATATTTT	CASSVKWDSTIYF
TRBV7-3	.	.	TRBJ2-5	TGTGCCAGCAGCGCTAGAGGGACCCAGTACTTC	CASSARGTQYF
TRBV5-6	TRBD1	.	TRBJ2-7	TGTGCCAGCACTTTAACAGGGGGCGAGCAGTACTTC	CASTLTGGEQYF
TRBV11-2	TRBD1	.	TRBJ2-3	TGTGCCAGCAGCCAGGGACAGTACACTAGCACAGATACGCAGTATTTT	CASSQGQYTSTDTQYF
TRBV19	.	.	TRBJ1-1	TGTGCCAGTAGTATGACAGGGAACACTGAAGCTTTCTTT	CASSMTGNTEAFF
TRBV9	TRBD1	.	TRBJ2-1	TGTGCCAGCAGCACAGGGGGAGCCTCCTACAATGAGCAGTTCTTC	CASSTGGASYNEQFF
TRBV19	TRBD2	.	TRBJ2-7	TGTGCCAGTAGTATCAGGGCGGGAGGGCCCTACGAGCAGTACTTC	CASSIRAGGPYEQYF
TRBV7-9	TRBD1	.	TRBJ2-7	TGTGCCAGCAGCTTAGGACAGGGGGTAACCTACGAGCAGTACTTC	CASSLGQGVTYEQYF
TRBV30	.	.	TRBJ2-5	TGTGCCTGGAGTCAAAGACGTCCGGGAGCCCGAGAGACCCAGTACTTC	CAWSQRRPGARETQYF
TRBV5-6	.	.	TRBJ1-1	TGTGCCAGCAGCTTGGGCTATATCAACACTGAAGCTTTCTTT	CASSLGYINTEAFF
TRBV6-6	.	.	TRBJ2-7	TGTGCCAGCAGTTACGTGGGTGTCGGGCAGTACTTC	CASSYVGVGQYF
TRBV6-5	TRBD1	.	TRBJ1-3	TGTGCCAGCACCAGACAGGGGGCTTCTGGAAACACCATATATTTT	CASTRQGASGNTIYF
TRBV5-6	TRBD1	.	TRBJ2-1	TGTGCCAGCAGCTTGGGATGGGGACAGAGCTCCTACAATGAGCAGTTCTTC	CASSLGWGQSSYNEQFF
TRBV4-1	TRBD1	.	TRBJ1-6	TGCGCCAGCGGCCGACAGGGCGATAATTCACCCCTCCACTTT	CASGRQGDNSPLHF
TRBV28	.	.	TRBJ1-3	TGTGCCAGCACCTTAGACGGGACCGGAAACACCATATATTTT	CASTLDGTGNTIYF
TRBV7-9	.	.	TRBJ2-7	TGTGCCAGCAGCATTGGAAGCTACGAGCAGTACTTC	CASSIGSYEQYF
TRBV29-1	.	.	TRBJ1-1	TGCAGCGCCGACGGCGGAAGGAAAACTGAAGCTTTCTTT	CSADGGRKTEAFF
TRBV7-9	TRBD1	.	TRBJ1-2	TGTGCCAGCAGCCCATACTACTCCGGGACAGAGGGCTACACCTTC	CASSPYYSGTEGYTF
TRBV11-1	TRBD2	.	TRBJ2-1	TGTGCCAGCAGTAGCGGGGGGGCCTACAATGAGCAGTTCTTC	CASSSGGAYNEQFF
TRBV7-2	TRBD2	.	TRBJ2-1	TGTGCCAGCAGTACTAGCGGGAGGCCCTCCTACAATGAGCAGTTCTTC	CASSTSGRPSYNEQFF